A single sample gave rise to the 19 T cell receptor beta chains below, sequenced in a study of T-cell reconstitution after alpha-beta-depleted transplantation in children. A library of TCRbeta sequences, prepared with unique molecular identifiers, was generated. Using its own MiXCR run on the PCR reads, TCRdb lists one record per CDR3 protein. The sample has about 540,000 distinct CDR3 sequences, approximately 30% seen once; the top ten hold approximately 39%. Specimen: PBMCs, collected before TCRalphabeta/CD19-depleted stem cell transplant. Receptors were obtained from a boy younger than two with Wiskott-Aldrich syndrome, due to receive a stem cell transplant.

This chain links TRBV7-9 with TRBJ1-4; the D gene is possibly TRBD1 (6 bases). Trimming shortened V by 3 bases and J by 0 bases, and 14 bases separated the two germline ends. Germline lookup yields CDR1 SEHNR and CDR2 FQNEAQ (reference sequence). The CDR3 has 17 residues. CDR3 loop: CASSFITGTATNEKLFF. As DNA, the CDR3 is TGTGCCAGCAGCTTCATCACAGGGACCGCAACTAATGAAAAACTGTTTTTT.

Concerning this clonotype: A read error is likely, as this CDR3 ends without the conserved phenylalanine or tryptophan. The DNA is left out, because the CDR3 cannot be placed on it with certainty; the CDR3 is given as TCRdb lists it. Here the CDR3 reads CSAYRARNTEAL. The V gene is TRBV20-1, the J gene TRBJ1-1; TRBD1 is taken as the D call from the table, unchecked against the DNA. The CDR3 length equals 12 residues, ends included. Germline loops: CDR1 DFQATT, CDR2 SNEGSKA (reference sequence).

This clonotype was detected a few times. The chain is built from TRBV5-1 and TRBJ1-2, with D tentatively TRBD1 (6 bases). This CDR3 has 15 residues. With 1 base removed from V and 3 bases from J, the gap between germline ends came to 13 bases. CDR1 is SGHRS and CDR2 is YFSETQ in the germline V gene. CDR3 sequence (DNA): TGCGCCAGCAGCTTGTCGAACAGGGTTCACTATGGCTACACCTTC. Encoded protein: CASSLSNRVHYGYTF.

In this sample, this clonotype turned up a few times. The chain is built from TRBV12-3 or TRBV12-4 and TRBJ2-5; D remains ambiguous. V was pared by 0 bases and J by 4 bases, with 9 bases between. The CDR3 has 14 residues. CDR3 region: CASSLARAGETQYF. In nucleotides, the CDR3 is TGTGCCAGCAGTTTAGCGCGCGCAGGAGAGACCCAGTACTTC.

This rearrangement joins TRBV5-1 to TRBJ2-2; 9 bases match TRBD1. Per germline, CDR1 SGHRS and CDR2 YFSETQ. This CDR3 has 15 residues. Unmatched junction bases numbered 6, after V lost 4 bases and J lost 5 bases. CDR3 DNA: TGCGCCAGCAGCCGGGGACAGGGAAAAACCGGGGAGCTGTTTTTT. Translation: CASSRGQGKTGELFF. The variable domain in full, completed from reference TRBV5-1 and TRBJ2-2, reads KAGVTQTPRYLIKTRGQQVTLSCSPISGHRSVSWYQQTPGQGLQFLFEYFSETQRNKGNFPGRFSGRQFSNSRSEMNVSTLELGDSALYLCASSRGQGKTGELFFGEGSRLTVL.

V gene TRBV12-3 or TRBV12-4 combines with J gene TRBJ2-1; D call uncertain. V lost 4 bases to trimming and J lost 7 bases, with 11 bases between them. The CDR3 spans 13 residues. CDR3 protein: CASSSGSRNEQFF. CDR3 nucleotide sequence: TGTGCCAGCAGTTCCGGCAGTCGGAATGAGCAGTTCTTC.

The sample holds a few counts of this clonotype. This sequence joins TRBV24-1 and TRBJ2-1, with 10 bases matching TRBD2. CDR1 and CDR2 from the germline V gene are KGHDR and SFDVKD. The CDR3 is 16 residues long. V lost 3 bases to trimming and J lost 3 bases; unmatched junction nucleotides: 4. The CDR3 here is CATSDPSSGSYNEQFF. In nucleotides, the CDR3 is TGTGCCACCAGTGATCCTTCTAGCGGGAGCTACAATGAGCAGTTCTTC.

The chain has TRBV5-1 and TRBJ2-5, with D possibly being TRBD1 or TRBD2 (5 bases each). CDR3 length: 14 amino acids. Germline V gene data show CDR1 as SGHRS and CDR2 as YFSETQ. Trimming took off 3 bases at V and 3 bases at J, with 12 bases between the two ends. The CDR3 DNA reads as TGCGCCAGCAGCTGGACCGGGACCAAAGAGACCCAGTACTTC. It translates to CASSWTGTKETQYF.

In regard to this clonotype: The junction differs from germline at one of its ends, possibly a read error. V is TRBV12-3 or TRBV12-4 and J is TRBJ2-1; weak D call: TRBD2 (6 bases). This CDR3 has 15 amino acids. The CDR3: CASRLDRSRGGEQFF. For the CDR3, the DNA is TGTGCCAGCAGATTAGACAGAAGCCGGGGAGGCGAGCAGTTCTTC.

The chain uses TRBV24-1 and TRBJ1-5; D is unresolved. This CDR3 comprises 13 residues. The germline V and J ends were trimmed by 3 bases and 1 base, with 3 bases remaining between them. Germline V gene sequence: CDR1 KGHDR, CDR2 SFDVKD. The CDR3 DNA sequence: TGTGCCACCAGTGATCAAAGCAATCAGCCCCAGCATTTT. Translating gives CATSDQSNQPQHF.

The rearrangement joins TRBV20-1 to TRBJ2-2, with D hard to call. The V gene's germline CDR1 is DFQATT and CDR2 SNEGSKA (reference sequence). This CDR3 is 13 amino acids long. Trimming left V 1 base short and J 3 bases short, with 6 bases between. CDR3 amino acids: CSARVRYTGELFF. The CDR3 DNA sequence: TGCAGTGCTAGAGTCAGATACACCGGGGAGCTGTTTTTT.

This clonotype was detected only a few times. This rearrangement joins TRBV5-1 to TRBJ1-2; a weak D match, TRBD1 (6 bases). The V end lost 4 bases, the J end lost 7 bases, and 14 bases lay between the germline ends. Germline V lookup: CDR1 SGHRS, CDR2 YFSETQ. This CDR3 is 13 amino acids long. The CDR3 reads CASSTGQSAGYTF. CDR3 in DNA: TGCGCCAGCAGCACCGGACAGTCGGCTGGCTACACCTTC.

In this sample, this clonotype turned up a few times. The chain joins TRBV5-1 to TRBJ2-2; TRBD1 matches at 7 bases. This CDR3 has 15 amino acids. After removal of 4 bases from V and 5 bases from J, the junction contained 8 bases not matched to a gene. In germline, CDR1 is SGHRS, CDR2 YFSETQ. CDR3 sequence: CASSPDRERTGELFF. DNA for the CDR3: TGCGCCAGCAGCCCCGACAGGGAGCGGACCGGGGAGCTGTTTTTT.

The sample holds a few counts of this clonotype. This rearrangement joins TRBV15 to TRBJ2-7; D perhaps matches TRBD2 (5 bases). Trimming took off 1 base at V and 4 bases at J, with 11 bases between the two ends. Germline V lookup: CDR1 LNHNV, CDR2 YYDKDF (reference sequence). The length of the CDR3 is 14 residues. The CDR3 sequence is CATSRGGNQYEQYF. The CDR3 coding sequence is TGTGCCACCAGCAGAGGAGGGAACCAATACGAGCAGTACTTC.

This chain links TRBV7-9 with TRBJ2-1; D may be TRBD1 (6 bases). V dropped 0 bases and J dropped 4 bases, with 13 bases sitting between them. This CDR3 comprises 16 residues. CDR1 is SEHNR and CDR2 is FQNEAQ in the germline V gene (reference sequence). The chain's CDR3 is CASSLARGSTYNEQFF. The DNA of the CDR3 is TGTGCCAGCAGCTTAGCTAGGGGGAGTACGTACAATGAGCAGTTCTTC.

The chain recombines TRBV5-1 with TRBJ2-7; the match to TRBD2 covers 12 bases. Germline lookup yields CDR1 SGHRS and CDR2 YFSETQ. The CDR3 extends over 19 amino acids. V shed 2 bases, J shed 3 bases, and the junction held 15 bases outside the gene matches. For the CDR3, the DNA is TGCGCCAGCAGCTTACGGGTGAGACTAGCGGGAGTCCCAGACTACGAGCAGTACTTC. The encoded protein is CASSLRVRLAGVPDYEQYF.

This clonotype was recorded a few times. The V call is TRBV10-3, the J call TRBJ1-5; weak D call: TRBD1 (5 bases). Between the trimmed V and J ends, which lost 7 bases and 3 bases, there was a span of 10 bases. This CDR3 is built from 13 residues. CDR1 and CDR2 (germline): ENHRY, SYGVKD. The CDR3 spells CAINQGPNQPQHF. The CDR3 DNA reads as TGTGCCATCAATCAGGGCCCCAATCAGCCCCAGCATTTT.

The V and J genes are TRBV2 and TRBJ2-5, with 7 bases aligning to TRBD2. Germline values: CDR1 SNHLY, CDR2 FYNNEI. This CDR3 region has 15 residues. The ends lost 2 bases at V and 0 bases at J; junction bases unmatched: 3. CDR3 loop: CASSETSAYQETQYF. The CDR3 DNA is TGTGCCAGCAGTGAAACTAGCGCTTACCAAGAGACCCAGTACTTC.

The rearrangement joins TRBV30 to TRBJ2-7; 12 bases agree with TRBD1. Germline assignment: CDR1 GTSNPN and CDR2 SVGIG (reference sequence). The J segment lost 2 bases and the V segment lost 2 bases, leaving 7 bases of the junction unmatched. CDR3 length: 16 amino acids. The CDR3 region is CAWSFPGTGGPYEQYF. CDR3 DNA sequence: TGTGCCTGGAGTTTTCCCGGGACAGGGGGCCCCTACGAGCAGTACTTC. Full variable domain (rest looked up from reference TRBV30 and TRBJ2-7): SQTIHQWPATLVQPVGSPLSLECTVEGTSNPNLYWYRQAAGRGLQLLFYSVGIGQISSEVPQNLSASRPQDRQFILSSKKLLLSDSGFYLCAWSFPGTGGPYEQYFGPGTRLTVT.